The 20 T cell receptor beta chains listed next were all sequenced from one sample in a study of shared clonotypes between healthy human individuals. Assay used: immunoSEQ multiplex PCR; TCRdb lists only in-frame clones, some missing. The top ten clones hold 0.045% to 0.06% of a sample with hundreds of thousands of clones, roughly 97% of them seen once. The sequenced material came from naive CD4+ T cells sorted from blood. Subset: CD45RA+ positively selected. All receptors derive from a woman in her 30s in good health.

Comment on this clone: The sample contains more than one DNA sequence encoding this CDR3. The chain carries TRBV30 and TRBJ1-5; maybe TRBD1 (5 bases). Germline-derived CDR1 and CDR2 are GTSNPN and SVGIG (reference sequence). V was cut by 2 bases and J by 6 bases, with 5 bases left in between. This CDR3 comprises 11 residues. Here the CDR3 reads CAWSQGQPQHF. CDR3 nucleotide sequence: TGTGCCTGGAGTCAGGGTCAGCCCCAGCATTTT.

The V gene is TRBV19, the J gene TRBJ2-7, with TRBD2 matching over 16 bases. Germline-derived CDR1 and CDR2 are LNHDA and SQIVND (reference sequence). The CDR3 contains 18 residues. Losses at the gene ends were 3 bases for V and 2 bases for J; bases not matched to a gene: 7. The CDR3 DNA reads TGTGCCAGTAGTATCGAGGGACTAGCGGGAGGGATTACCTACGAGCAGTACTTC. It is translated as CASSIEGLAGGITYEQYF.

As DNA, the CDR3 is TGTGCCAGCACACGGGATAGCGGGGGATCTAACACCGGGGAGCTGTTTTTT. Amino acids: CASTRDSGGSNTGELFF. The chain uses TRBV7-9 and TRBJ2-2; 9 bases are a match to TRBD2. The CDR3 contains 17 residues. Trimming cost V 7 bases and J 2 bases; bases outside gene matches: 11. Per germline, CDR1 SEHNR and CDR2 FQNEAQ (reference sequence).

The chain has TRBV10-3 and TRBJ2-5; possible D gene TRBD2, 5 bases. CDR1 ENHRY and CDR2 SYGVKD come from the germline V gene. The CDR3 contains 13 residues. The V gene lost 10 bases and the J gene lost 1 base, with 13 bases spanning the gap. The CDR3 reads CATESGAQETQYF. CDR3 bases: TGTGCCACCGAGAGCGGAGCCCAAGAGACCCAGTACTTC.

V is TRBV19 and J is TRBJ1-1; no clear D gene. V was trimmed by 7 bases and J by 5 bases, leaving 26 bases between them. CDR3 length: 17 residues. Germline loops: CDR1 LNHDA, CDR2 SQIVND (reference sequence). The CDR3 DNA follows: TGTGCCAGTACCCGACGCGCCAAAGATGGGATGATGACTGAAGCTTTCTTT. Translated: CASTRRAKDGMMTEAFF.

This chain links TRBV7-9 with TRBJ2-2; 8 bases line up with TRBD1. The V segment lost 3 bases and the J segment 8 bases; nucleotides outside the gene matches: 5. Germline V lookup: CDR1 SEHNR, CDR2 FQNEAQ (reference sequence). The CDR3 consists of 14 residues. CDR3 DNA: TGTGCCAGCAGCTTGACAGGGGAGGAAGGGGAGCTGTTTTTT. Its translation: CASSLTGEEGELFF.

The chain combines TRBV10-1 with TRBJ1-5, with D possibly matching TRBD1 (5 bases). The CDR3 is 13 amino acids. V dropped 6 bases and J dropped 7 bases, with 13 bases sitting between them. Germline CDR1 and CDR2: WNHNN and SYGVQD (reference sequence). The CDR3 loop is CASRRAGSQPQHF. The CDR3 bases are TGCGCCAGCAGGAGGGCAGGGAGCCAGCCCCAGCATTTT.

The chain recombines TRBV5-1 with TRBJ2-2, with D perhaps matching TRBD2 (6 bases). V shed 7 bases and J shed 2 bases, with 18 bases lying between them. The CDR3 is 16 residues long. CDR1 and CDR2 from the germline V gene are SGHRS and YFSETQ. In nucleotides, the CDR3 is TGCGCCAGCCGAAACTGGGCGGGGATAAACACCGGGGAGCTGTTTTTT. This sequence encodes CASRNWAGINTGELFF.

This clone was counted once. The V and J genes are TRBV7-3 and TRBJ2-1; 9 positions match TRBD2. The CDR3 has 16 residues. Germline V lookup: CDR1 SGHTA, CDR2 FQGTGA. Trimming at V came to 5 bases and at J to 5 bases, leaving 10 bases not matched to a gene. Here the CDR3 DNA reads TGTGCCAGCAGCGCCCTAGCGGGACGCCTAGACAATGAGCAGTTCTTC. Encoded protein: CASSALAGRLDNEQFF.

The chain has TRBV10-2 and TRBJ1-4; tentative D call: TRBD1 (5 bases). Germline CDR1 WSHSY, CDR2 SAAADI. Deletions cut 4 bases from V and 7 bases from J, with 13 bases between. The CDR3 totals 14 residues. The CDR3 coding sequence is TGCGCCAGCAGTGTGGGGCAGGGAGGTGAAAAACTGTTTTTT. It is translated as CASSVGQGGEKLFF.

CDR3 bases: TGTGCCACCAGCAGAGGGACGACTGGAAACACCATATATTTT. Amino acids: CATSRGTTGNTIYF. The chain links TRBV15 to TRBJ1-3; no clear D. The CDR3 consists of 14 residues. The ends were cut back, 1 base at V and 2 bases at J, with 6 bases in the middle. Looked up from germline, CDR1 is LNHNV and CDR2 is YYDKDF (reference sequence).

This clone was counted a few times. The gene calls are TRBV19 and TRBJ1-2, with 10 bases aligning to TRBD1. The J segment lost 7 bases and the V segment lost 4 bases, leaving 6 bases of the junction unmatched. The CDR3 extends over 14 amino acids. Germline CDR1 is LNHDA and CDR2 is SQIVND (reference sequence). The CDR3 DNA reads as TGTGCCAGTAGTACCGGGACAGGGGCGATTGGCTACACCTTC. Residues: CASSTGTGAIGYTF.

The chain combines TRBV28 with TRBJ2-7; D remains ambiguous. The germline V gene has CDR1 MDHEN and CDR2 SYDVKM. Deletions cut 3 bases from V and 6 bases from J, with 3 bases between. The CDR3 has 10 amino acids. DNA of the CDR3: TGTGCCAGCAGTTTTGGCGAGCAGTACTTC. Translated: CASSFGEQYF.

The chain uses TRBV19 and TRBJ1-1; possibly TRBD1 for D (6 bases). The CDR3 has 12 amino acids. The V and J ends lost 5 bases and 10 bases respectively, with 14 bases between them. The germline V gene has CDR1 LNHDA and CDR2 SQIVND (reference sequence). The CDR3 spells CASSPHVGGAFF. DNA of the CDR3: TGTGCCAGTAGTCCGCATGTAGGGGGAGCTTTCTTT. The full variable domain, with the rest looked up from reference TRBV19 and TRBJ1-1, is DGGITQSPKYLFRKEGQNVTLSCEQNLNHDAMYWYRQDPGQGLRLIYYSQIVNDFQKGDIAEGYSVSREKKESFPLTVTSAQKNPTAFYLCASSPHVGGAFFGQGTRLTVV.

The chain has TRBV11-2 and TRBJ2-7, with TRBD1 as a possible D gene (5 bases). The length of the CDR3 is 13 residues. The germline V gene encodes CDR1 SGHAT and CDR2 FQNNGV. V dropped 5 bases and J dropped 2 bases, with 10 bases sitting between them. CDR3 DNA sequence: TGTGCCAGCAGCCTAGGGGCAGCCTACGAGCAGTACTTC. It translates to CASSLGAAYEQYF.

This chain links TRBV28 with TRBJ2-3, with 9 bases fitting TRBD2. The CDR3 loop spans 16 amino acids. V dropped 1 base and J dropped 3; count of bases not matched to a gene: 5. Per the germline V gene, CDR1 is MDHEN and CDR2 is SYDVKM. CDR3 bases: TGTGCCAGCAGTTTATCGGCTAGCGGGGATACAGATACGCAGTATTTT. Translating it yields CASSLSASGDTDTQYF.

The chain recombines TRBV11-3 with TRBJ2-5; no clear D. This CDR3 is built from 13 residues. Trimming took off 1 base at V and 3 bases at J, with 6 bases between the two ends. Germline V gene lookup returns CDR1 SGHNT and CDR2 YENEEA. Here the CDR3 reads CASSLGLEETQYF. The CDR3 coding sequence is TGTGCCAGCAGCTTAGGCCTGGAAGAGACCCAGTACTTC.

The chain links TRBV11-2 to TRBJ2-3; D is possibly TRBD2 (5 bases). Germline V gene sequence: CDR1 SGHAT, CDR2 FQNNGV. The germline V and J ends were trimmed by 5 bases and 1 base, with 7 bases remaining between them. CDR3 length: 13 residues. In nucleotides, the CDR3 is TGTGCCAGCAGCGCGGGCGGCACAGATACGCAGTATTTT. Its translation: CASSAGGTDTQYF.

CDR3 in amino acids: CASRRTGAGYGYTF. In DNA, the CDR3 is TGCGCCAGCCGCCGGACCGGCGCGGGCTATGGCTACACCTTC. The V and J genes are TRBV4-1 and TRBJ1-2; D uncertain. The CDR3 has 14 amino acids. V was cut by 8 bases and J by 4 bases, with 17 bases left in between. The germline gives CDR1 MGHRA, CDR2 YSYEKL.

CDR3 sequence (DNA): TGTGCCAGCAGCTGGGACAGCCTATTGAACACTGAAGCTTTCTTT. Residues: CASSWDSLLNTEAFF. This rearrangement joins TRBV11-3 to TRBJ1-1, with 7 bases that match TRBD1. This CDR3 has 15 residues. With 4 bases clipped from V and 0 bases from J, the junction kept 5 bases outside the gene matches. Germline-derived CDR1 and CDR2 are SGHNT and YENEEA.